This note documents a single T cell receptor (beta chain) sequence. The source of the sample is a study of blood T cell repertoires in COVID-19. Turning to the study itself: Both acute and convalescent COVID-19 samples were obtained from the United States, Italy and Spain.

Germline V gene data show CDR1 as LNHDA and CDR2 as SQIVND (reference sequence). J lost 6 bases, V lost 9 bases, and 7 bases had no gene match. The CDR3 consists of 14 residues. Methods used by the authors: Nucleated cell number was recorded as an estimate derived from reference gene primer amplification. The assay was immunoSEQ multiplex PCR, and TCRdb's table has in-frame clones only and misses some. V and J calls and clone size are as listed in that table; D and trimming were resolved from the DNA. The data show tens of thousands of clones, about four fifths seen once. The receptor's source is a man of 80 years or more with acute or convalescent COVID-19. The chain links TRBV19 to TRBJ2-2; TRBD1 matches 10 bases. Specimen: peripheral blood. The CDR3 bases are TGTGCCAGCAGACAGGGGGCGCATCCCGGGGAGCTGTTTTTT. Residues: CASRQGAHPGELFF.